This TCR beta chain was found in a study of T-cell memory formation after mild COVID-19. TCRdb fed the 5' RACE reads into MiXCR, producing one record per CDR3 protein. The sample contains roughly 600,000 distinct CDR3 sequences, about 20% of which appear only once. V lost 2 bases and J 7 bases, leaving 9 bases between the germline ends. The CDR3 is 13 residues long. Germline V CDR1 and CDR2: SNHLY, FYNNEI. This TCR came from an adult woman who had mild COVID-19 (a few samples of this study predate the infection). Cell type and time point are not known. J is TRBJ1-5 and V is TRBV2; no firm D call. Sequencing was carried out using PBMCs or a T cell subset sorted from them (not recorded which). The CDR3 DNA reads TGTGCCAGCAGTGAAAGGGCCTTCCAGCCCCAGCATTTT. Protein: CASSERAFQPQHF.